This is a list of T cell receptor beta chains from one sample in a study of blood T cell repertoires in COVID-19. Sequencing was performed with immunoSEQ multiplex PCR; in TCRdb, only in-frame clones are kept and a portion is missing. The sample yields about 260,000 clones, over 80% seen once. The sample taken for sequencing was peripheral blood. Receptors were obtained from a man aged 55 to 70 who had recovered from COVID-19. The CDR3 runs from the conserved cysteine through the conserved F or W. The D gene is left open where the match is weak. For some rows the clone size is stated as once, few or many, or as a class when expanded; others skip it.

>NA|NA|TRBV6-5|TRBJ2-3
CASSYSGGPTDTQYF
TGTGCCAGCAGTTACTCGGGGGGGCCCACAGATACGCAGTATTTT
>TRBD1|NA|TRBV7-6|TRBJ2-7
CASSLGYPGQGYEQYF
TGTGCCAGCAGCTTAGGATACCCTGGACAGGGGTACGAGCAGTACTTC
>NA|NA|TRBV5-6|TRBJ2-3
CASSSRVNTQYF
TGTGCCAGCAGCTCCAGGGTGAATACGCAGTATTTT
>NA|NA|TRBV10-3|TRBJ1-1
CAISESWGPQEAFF
TGTGCCATCAGTGAGTCGTGGGGGCCTCAGGAAGCTTTCTTT
>NA|NA|TRBV5-1|TRBJ2-7
CASSSSVVSYEQYF
TGCGCCAGCAGCTCCTCCGTCGTGAGCTACGAGCAGTACTTC
>NA|NA|TRBV19|TRBJ2-2
CASSIAGAGTGELFF
TGTGCCAGTAGTATTGCGGGGGCCGGGACCGGGGAGCTGTTTTTT
>NA|NA|TRBV3-1/TRBV3-2|TRBJ2-3
CASRETSLRTDTQYF
TGTGCCAGCAGAGAGACTTCACTAAGGACAGATACGCAGTATTTT
>NA|NA|TRBV2|TRBJ2-7
CASSVARNSYEQYF
TGTGCCAGCAGTGTGGCCAGGAACTCCTACGAGCAGTACTTC
>TRBD2|once|TRBV6-5|TRBJ2-7
CASSPGTSGYYEQYF
TGTGCCAGCAGCCCAGGGACTAGCGGGTACTACGAGCAGTACTTC
>TRBD2|few|TRBV7-3|TRBJ2-3
CASSYSGGPDTQYF
TGTGCCAGCAGTTATAGCGGGGGGCCAGATACGCAGTATTTT
>NA|NA|TRBV19|TRBJ2-5
CASSIGRQETQYF
TGTGCCAGTAGTATAGGTCGGCAAGAGACCCAGTACTTC
>TRBD1|NA|TRBV2|TRBJ2-3
CASSVRGPDTQYF
TGTGCCAGCAGTGTCAGGGGGCCAGATACGCAGTATTTT
>NA|NA|TRBV21-1|TRBJ1-1
CASSKALAGDTEAFF
TGTGCCAGCAGCAAAGCTCTGGCAGGTGACACTGAAGCTTTCTTT
>NA|NA|TRBV6-5|TRBJ1-5
CASSGGTNQPQHF
TGTGCCAGTTCCGGGGGTACCAATCAGCCCCAGCATTTT
>NA|NA|TRBV30|TRBJ1-5
CAWSRLNQRNSNQPQHF
TGTGCCTGGAGTCGACTGAACCAACGTAATAGCAATCAGCCCCAGCATTTT
>TRBD1|NA|TRBV10-3|TRBJ2-7
CAISEPGTGGSYEQYF
TGTGCCATCAGTGAGCCCGGGACAGGGGGCTCCTACGAGCAGTACTTC
>TRBD1|NA|TRBV10-3|TRBJ2-7
CAISDLTPGQGTYEQYF
TGTGCCATCAGTGACTTAACGCCGGGACAGGGGACCTACGAGCAGTACTTC
>NA|NA|TRBV11-3|TRBJ1-1
CASSLGRDKGQGFSRAEAFF
TGTGCCAGCAGCTTAGGTAGGGATAAGGGGCAGGGTTTTTCCAGGGCTGAAGCTTTCTTT
>NA|NA|TRBV25-1|TRBJ2-5
CASSPGWETQYF
TGTGCCAGCAGTCCAGGGTGGGAGACCCAGTACTTC
>NA|NA|TRBV28|TRBJ2-3
CASSQGRADTQYF
TGTGCCAGCTCACAGGGTCGGGCAGATACGCAGTATTTT
>NA|NA|TRBV14|TRBJ2-7
CASSRARGNSYEQYF
TGTGCCAGCAGCCGTGCGAGGGGGAACTCCTACGAGCAGTACTTC
>TRBD2|NA|TRBV5-8|TRBJ2-6
CASSLQGLAAGANVLTF
TGTGCCAGCAGTCTCCAGGGTCTAGCGGCTGGGGCCAACGTCCTGACTTTC
>TRBD1|NA|TRBV6-2/TRBV6-3|TRBJ1-5
CASSLDRGGQPQHF
TGTGCCAGCAGTCTGGACAGGGGAGGCCAGCCCCAGCATTTT
>TRBD2|NA|TRBV7-9|TRBJ2-7
CASSPLAGVYEQYF
TGTGCCAGCAGCCCACTAGCGGGAGTCTACGAGCAGTACTTC
>NA|NA|TRBV19|TRBJ2-3
CASSMTVSTDTQYF
TGTGCCAGTAGTATGACAGTTAGCACAGATACGCAGTATTTT
>NA|NA|TRBV28|TRBJ2-1
CASSLSGGPYNEQFF
TGTGCCAGCAGTTTATCGGGGGGCCCCTACAATGAGCAGTTCTTC
>TRBD1|NA|TRBV7-7|TRBJ2-5
CASSPYGTGETQYF
TGTGCCAGCAGCCCCTATGGGACAGGAGAGACCCAGTACTTC
>TRBD2|NA|TRBV5-1|TRBJ2-5
CASSVGGSVETQYF
TGCGCCAGCAGCGTCGGCGGGAGTGTAGAGACCCAGTACTTC
>TRBD1|NA|TRBV30|TRBJ1-2
CAWSLGQGVGYTF
TGTGCCTGGTCTCTGGGACAGGGGGTAGGCTACACCTTC
>NA|NA|TRBV11-3|TRBJ1-6
CASSLESDSPLHF
TGTGCCAGCAGCTTAGAAAGCGACTCACCCCTCCACTTT
>TRBD1|NA|TRBV7-8|TRBJ1-2
CASSHPRDREGGDGYTF
TGTGCCAGCAGCCACCCCCGGGACAGGGAAGGAGGGGATGGCTACACCTTC
>NA|NA|TRBV14|TRBJ1-1
CASSQEGTPDSLEIMNTEAFF
TGTGCCAGCAGCCAAGAAGGGACACCAGATTCTTTGGAGATAATGAACACTGAAGCTTTCTTT
>TRBD1|NA|TRBV10-3|TRBJ2-3
CAISFGTGNTDTQYF
TGTGCCATCAGTTTCGGGACAGGGAACACAGATACGCAGTATTTT
>TRBD2|NA|TRBV29-1|TRBJ2-1
CSVERRGANEQFF
TGCAGCGTTGAAAGGCGGGGGGCCAATGAGCAGTTCTTC
>TRBD1|NA|TRBV29-1|TRBJ1-1
CSVGGTGGGGTEAFF
TGCAGCGTTGGAGGGACAGGGGGCGGCGGCACTGAAGCTTTCTTT
>TRBD1|NA|TRBV5-1|TRBJ2-7
CASSLGQGSYEQYF
TGCGCCAGCAGCTTGGGACAGGGGTCCTACGAGCAGTACTTC
>TRBD2|NA|TRBV29-1|TRBJ2-5
CSAKTPVGLAGAETQYF
TGCAGCGCCAAAACTCCAGTCGGACTAGCGGGAGCAGAGACCCAGTACTTC
>TRBD1|NA|TRBV7-9|TRBJ1-1
CASSPKDRGITEAFF
TGTGCCAGCAGCCCGAAGGACAGGGGAATCACTGAAGCTTTCTTT
>TRBD1|NA|TRBV5-6|TRBJ2-3
CASSLSQGAVLWGTDTQYF
TGTGCCAGCAGCTTGAGCCAGGGGGCTGTTTTGTGGGGCACAGATACGCAGTATTTT
>NA|NA|TRBV14|TRBJ1-1
CASSQFMNTEAFF
TGTGCCAGCAGCCAATTCATGAACACTGAAGCTTTCTTT
>NA|once|TRBV20-1|TRBJ2-5
CSARPGETQYF
TGCAGTGCTAGACCAGGAGAGACCCAGTACTTC